The clone carrying this TCR beta chain was detected only a few times. The antigen is undetermined. The data are from a study of blood T cells in healthy people across ages. A second PCR, run for about 6 to 11 cycles, used a sample-barcoded 5' primer plus a J-beta primer mix. Every sample gave at least 2.5 million paired-end reads containing CDR3. TCRdb recomputed calls from the 5' RACE reads with MiXCR, one row per CDR3 protein. The table shows approximately 760,000 distinct CDR3 sequences, with 20% to 25% occurring only once. Study-wide points: Changes seen in expanded clonotypes were possibly confounded by donor CMV status left unknown. Those diversity estimates obtained from one million T cells were thought to be underestimates.

Germline V gene lookup returns CDR1 SGHAT and CDR2 FQNNGV. V was pared by 0 bases and J by 1 base, with 6 bases of the junction left unmatched. This CDR3 comprises 18 residues. The sample was also reused in another study, on T cells of mothers and their children. Turning to that study: Second-PCR amplification with M1S added sample barcodes and 2-4 random nucleotides.

The chain combines TRBV11-2 with TRBJ2-5; 12 nucleotides agree with TRBD2. This TCR derives from a boy aged 10-17 years in good health. The sample consisted of blood. The CDR3 DNA is TGTGCCAGCAGCTTAGACCCCGGACTAGCGGGGCCCCAAGAGACCCAGTACTTC. Translation gives CASSLDPGLAGPQETQYF.